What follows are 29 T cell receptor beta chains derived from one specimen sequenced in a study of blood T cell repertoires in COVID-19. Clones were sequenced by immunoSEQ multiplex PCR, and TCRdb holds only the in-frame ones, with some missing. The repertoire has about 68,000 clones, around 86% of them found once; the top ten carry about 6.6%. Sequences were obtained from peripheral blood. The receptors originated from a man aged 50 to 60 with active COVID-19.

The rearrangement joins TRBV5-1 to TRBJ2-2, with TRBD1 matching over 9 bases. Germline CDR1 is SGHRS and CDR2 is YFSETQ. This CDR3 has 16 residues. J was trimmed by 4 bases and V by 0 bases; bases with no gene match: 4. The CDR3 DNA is TGCGCCAGCAGCTTGGCGGGACAGGGTATCACCGGGGAGCTGTTTTTT. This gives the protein CASSLAGQGITGELFF.

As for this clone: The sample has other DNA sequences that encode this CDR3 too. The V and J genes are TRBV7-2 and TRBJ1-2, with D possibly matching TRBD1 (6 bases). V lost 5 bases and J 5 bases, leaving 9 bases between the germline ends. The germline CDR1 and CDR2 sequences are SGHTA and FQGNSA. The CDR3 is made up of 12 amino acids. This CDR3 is CASSPQGYGYTF. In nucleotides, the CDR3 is TGTGCCAGCAGCCCACAGGGATATGGCTACACCTTC.

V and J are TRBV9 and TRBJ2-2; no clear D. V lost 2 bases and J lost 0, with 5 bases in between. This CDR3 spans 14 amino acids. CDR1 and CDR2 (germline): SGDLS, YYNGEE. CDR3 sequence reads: CASSVYANTGELFF. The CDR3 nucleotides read TGTGCCAGCAGCGTCTACGCGAACACCGGGGAGCTGTTTTTT. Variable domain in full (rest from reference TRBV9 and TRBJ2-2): DSGVTQTPKHLITATGQRVTLRCSPRSGDLSVYWYQQSLDQGLQFLIQYYNGEERAKGNILERFSAQQFPDLHSELNLSSLELGDSALYFCASSVYANTGELFFGEGSRLTVL.

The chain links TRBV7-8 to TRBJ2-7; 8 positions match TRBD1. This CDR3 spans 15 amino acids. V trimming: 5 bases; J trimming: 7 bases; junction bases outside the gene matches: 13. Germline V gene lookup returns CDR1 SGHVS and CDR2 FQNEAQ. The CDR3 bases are TGTGCCAGCAGCCTCGGAAGGACAGGGTGGGGTGAGCAGTACTTC. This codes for CASSLGRTGWGEQYF.

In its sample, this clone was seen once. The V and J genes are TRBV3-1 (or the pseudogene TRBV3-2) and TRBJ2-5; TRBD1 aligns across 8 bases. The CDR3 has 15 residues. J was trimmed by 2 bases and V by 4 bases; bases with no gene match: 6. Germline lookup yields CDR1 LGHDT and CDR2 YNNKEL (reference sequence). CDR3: CASSPRQGRQETQYF. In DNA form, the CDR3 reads TGTGCCAGCAGCCCGAGACAGGGGAGGCAAGAGACCCAGTACTTC.

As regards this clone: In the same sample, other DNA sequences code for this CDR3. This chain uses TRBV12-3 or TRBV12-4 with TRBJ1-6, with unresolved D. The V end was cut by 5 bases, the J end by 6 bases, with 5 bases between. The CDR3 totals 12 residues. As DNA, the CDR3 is TGTGCCAGCAGTCTGAGTAATTCACCCCTCCACTTT. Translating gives CASSLSNSPLHF.

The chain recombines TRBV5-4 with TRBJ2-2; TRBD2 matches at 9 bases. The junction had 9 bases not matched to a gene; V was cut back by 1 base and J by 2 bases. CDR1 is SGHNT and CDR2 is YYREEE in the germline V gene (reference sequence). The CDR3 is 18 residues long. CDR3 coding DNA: TGTGCCAGCAGCTTGTATCATAGCGGGAGTGGAAACACCGGGGAGCTGTTTTTT. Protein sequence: CASSLYHSGSGNTGELFF. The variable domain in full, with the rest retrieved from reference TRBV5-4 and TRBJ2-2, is ETGVTQSPTHLIKTRGQQVTLRCSSQSGHNTVSWYQQALGQGPQFIFQYYREEENGRGNFPPRFSGLQFPNYSSELNVNALELDDSALYLCASSLYHSGSGNTGELFFGEGSRLTVL.

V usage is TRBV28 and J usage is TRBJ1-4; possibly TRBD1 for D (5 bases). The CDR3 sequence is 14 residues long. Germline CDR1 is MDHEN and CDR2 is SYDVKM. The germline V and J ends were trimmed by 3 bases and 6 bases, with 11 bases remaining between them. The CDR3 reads CASSFGGEYEKLFF. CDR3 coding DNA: TGTGCCAGCAGTTTCGGGGGGGAGTATGAAAAACTGTTTTTT.

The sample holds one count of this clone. The DNA of the CDR3 is TGTGCCACCAGTGGTACTAGCGGGGGATACGAGCAGTACTTC. This sequence encodes CATSGTSGGYEQYF. The chain has TRBV24-1 and TRBJ2-7; 11 nucleotides line up with TRBD2. This CDR3 comprises 14 residues. J lost 4 bases, V lost 5 bases, and 3 bases had no gene match. Germline CDR1 reads KGHDR; CDR2 reads SFDVKD.

CDR3 loop: CASSFLRGNTEAFF. The CDR3 coding sequence is TGTGCCAGCAGTTTTTTACGGGGGAACACTGAAGCTTTCTTT. The rearrangement uses TRBV28 and TRBJ1-1, with D hard to call. There are 14 residues in the CDR3. Germline loops: CDR1 MDHEN, CDR2 SYDVKM. V lost 3 bases to trimming and J lost 1 base, with 9 bases between them.

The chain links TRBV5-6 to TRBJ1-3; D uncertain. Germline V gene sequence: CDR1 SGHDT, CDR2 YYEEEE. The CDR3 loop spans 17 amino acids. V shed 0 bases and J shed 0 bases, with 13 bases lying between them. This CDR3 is CASSLGLLGGSGNTIYF. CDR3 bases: TGTGCCAGCAGCTTGGGACTCCTGGGAGGCTCTGGAAACACCATATATTTT.

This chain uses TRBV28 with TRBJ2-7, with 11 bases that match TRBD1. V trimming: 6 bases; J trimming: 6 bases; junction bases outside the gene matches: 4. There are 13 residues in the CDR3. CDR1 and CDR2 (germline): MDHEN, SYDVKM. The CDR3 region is CASRRTGGAEQYF. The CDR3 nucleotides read TGTGCCAGCAGACGGACAGGGGGCGCCGAGCAGTACTTC. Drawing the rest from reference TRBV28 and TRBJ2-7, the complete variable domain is DVKVTQSSRYLVKRTGEKVFLECVQDMDHENMFWYRQDPGLGLRLIYFSYDVKMKEKGDIPEGYSVSREKKERFSLILESASTNQTSMYLCASRRTGGAEQYFGPGTRLTVT.

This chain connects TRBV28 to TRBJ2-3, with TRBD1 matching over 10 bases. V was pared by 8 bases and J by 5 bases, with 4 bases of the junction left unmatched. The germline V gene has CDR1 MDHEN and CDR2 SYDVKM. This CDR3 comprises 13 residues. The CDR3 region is CASSGTGEDTQYF. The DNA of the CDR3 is TGTGCCAGCTCCGGGACAGGGGAAGATACGCAGTATTTT.

CDR3 sequence reads: CASSSSGGAVVTEAFF. CDR3 sequence (DNA): TGTGCCAGCAGTTCTTCAGGGGGCGCGGTCGTCACTGAAGCTTTCTTT. The rearrangement uses TRBV6-5 and TRBJ1-1, with 8 bases that match TRBD1. The CDR3 totals 16 residues. Trimming removed 4 bases from V and 4 bases from J; junction bases left unmatched: 11. The germline V gene encodes CDR1 MNHEY and CDR2 SVGAGI.

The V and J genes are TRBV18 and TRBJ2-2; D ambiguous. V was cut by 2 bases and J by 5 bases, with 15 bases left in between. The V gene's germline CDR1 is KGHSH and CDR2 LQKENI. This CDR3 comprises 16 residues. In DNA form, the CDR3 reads TGTGCCAGCTCACCAATCCAGGCTGATCAAACCGGGGAGCTGTTTTTT. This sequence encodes CASSPIQADQTGELFF.

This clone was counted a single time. For the CDR3, the DNA is TGTGCCAGCAGCTCGGACAGGGGGGTTGAAAAACTGTTTTTT. Its translation: CASSSDRGVEKLFF. J is TRBJ1-4 and V is TRBV7-8, with 10 bases lining up with TRBD1. Germline V lookup: CDR1 SGHVS, CDR2 FQNEAQ. The CDR3 totals 14 residues. The ends lost 4 bases at V and 7 bases at J; junction bases unmatched: 3.

The CDR3 DNA reads as TGTGCCAGCAGCCGGACAGGGCCCTACGAGCAGTACTTC. This encodes CASSRTGPYEQYF. This rearrangement joins TRBV28 to TRBJ2-7; 8 positions agree with TRBD1. V dropped 6 bases and J dropped 2; count of bases not matched to a gene: 3. The length of the CDR3 is 13 residues. Germline V gene sequence: CDR1 MDHEN, CDR2 SYDVKM.

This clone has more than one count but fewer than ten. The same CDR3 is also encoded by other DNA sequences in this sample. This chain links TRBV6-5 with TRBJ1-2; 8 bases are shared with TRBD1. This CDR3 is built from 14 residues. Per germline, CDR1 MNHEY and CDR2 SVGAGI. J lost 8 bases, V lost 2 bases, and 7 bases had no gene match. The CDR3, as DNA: TGTGCCAGCAGTTACACCGGACAGGGAGTGGGCTACACCTTC. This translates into CASSYTGQGVGYTF.

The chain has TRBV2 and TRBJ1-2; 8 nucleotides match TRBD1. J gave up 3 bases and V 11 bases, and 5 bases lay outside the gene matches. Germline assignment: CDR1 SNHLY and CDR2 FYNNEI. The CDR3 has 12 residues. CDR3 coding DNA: TGTGCCGCAGGGGGCAACGACTATGGCTACACCTTC. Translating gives CAAGGNDYGYTF.

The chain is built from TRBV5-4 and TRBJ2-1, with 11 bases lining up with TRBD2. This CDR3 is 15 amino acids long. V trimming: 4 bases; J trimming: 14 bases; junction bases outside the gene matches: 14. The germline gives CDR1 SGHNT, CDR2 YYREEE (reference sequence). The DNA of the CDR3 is TGTGCCAGCAGCGGCGGGCTAGCGGGGGGAACGGTGAAGTTCTTC. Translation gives CASSGGLAGGTVKFF.

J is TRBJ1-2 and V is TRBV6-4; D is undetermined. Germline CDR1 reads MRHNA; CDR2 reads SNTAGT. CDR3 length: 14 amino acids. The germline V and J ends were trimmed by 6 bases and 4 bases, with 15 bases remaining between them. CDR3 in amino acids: CASRPRQEGYGYTF. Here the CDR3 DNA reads TGTGCCAGCAGGCCACGGCAGGAAGGCTATGGCTACACCTTC.

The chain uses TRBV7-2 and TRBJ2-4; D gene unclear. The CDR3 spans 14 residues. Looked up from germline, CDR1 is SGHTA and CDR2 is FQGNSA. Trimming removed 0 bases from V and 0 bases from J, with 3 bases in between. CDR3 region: CASSLALAKNIQYF. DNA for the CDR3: TGTGCCAGCAGCTTAGCTCTAGCCAAAAACATTCAGTACTTC.

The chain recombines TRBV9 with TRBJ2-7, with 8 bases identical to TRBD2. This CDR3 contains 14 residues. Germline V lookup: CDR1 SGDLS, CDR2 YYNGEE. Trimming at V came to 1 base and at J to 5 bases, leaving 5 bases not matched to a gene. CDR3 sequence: CASSVTVGRDEQYF. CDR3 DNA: TGTGCCAGCAGCGTAACAGTCGGGAGGGACGAGCAGTACTTC.

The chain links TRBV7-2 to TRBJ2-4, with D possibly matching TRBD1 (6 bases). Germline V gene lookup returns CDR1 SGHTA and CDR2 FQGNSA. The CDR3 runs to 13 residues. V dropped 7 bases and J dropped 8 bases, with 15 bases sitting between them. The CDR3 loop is CASTVGAADIQYF. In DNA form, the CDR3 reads TGTGCCAGCACCGTGGGGGCGGCGGACATTCAGTACTTC.

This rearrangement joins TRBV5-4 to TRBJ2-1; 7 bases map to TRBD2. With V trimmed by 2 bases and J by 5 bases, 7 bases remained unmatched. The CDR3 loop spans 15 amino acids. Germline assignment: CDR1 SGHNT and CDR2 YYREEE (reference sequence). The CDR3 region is CASSFTWGGNNEQFF. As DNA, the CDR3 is TGTGCCAGCAGCTTCACGTGGGGGGGAAACAATGAGCAGTTCTTC.

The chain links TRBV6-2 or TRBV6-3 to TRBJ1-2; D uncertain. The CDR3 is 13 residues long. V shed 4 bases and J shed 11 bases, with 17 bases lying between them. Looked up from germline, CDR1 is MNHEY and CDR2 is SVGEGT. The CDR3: CASSSNLVGGYTF. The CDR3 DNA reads TGTGCCAGCAGTTCAAACCTCGTGGGAGGATACACCTTC.

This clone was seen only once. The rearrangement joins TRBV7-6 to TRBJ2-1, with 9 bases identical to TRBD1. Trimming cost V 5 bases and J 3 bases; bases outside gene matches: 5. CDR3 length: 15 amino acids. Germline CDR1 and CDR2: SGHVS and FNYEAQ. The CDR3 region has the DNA TGTGCCAGCAGCATGGGACAGGGAGGCTACAATGAGCAGTTCTTC. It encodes CASSMGQGGYNEQFF.

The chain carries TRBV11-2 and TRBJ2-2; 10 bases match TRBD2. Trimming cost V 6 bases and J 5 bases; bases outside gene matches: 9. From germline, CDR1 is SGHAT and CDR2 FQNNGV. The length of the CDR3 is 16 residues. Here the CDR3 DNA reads TGTGCCAGCAGGACCCGGACTAGCGGAATAACCGGGGAGCTGTTTTTT. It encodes CASRTRTSGITGELFF.

The CDR3 DNA follows: TGTGCCAGCAGTACCTTTCCCGGACAGGGGGCTGCGGGCACTGAAGCTTTCTTT. This gives the protein CASSTFPGQGAAGTEAFF. The chain combines TRBV7-3 with TRBJ1-1; 11 bases are a match to TRBD1. The trim removed 6 bases at V and 4 bases at J, leaving 16 bases unmatched. This CDR3 contains 18 residues. Germline CDR1 and CDR2: SGHTA and FQGTGA. The full variable domain, completed using reference TRBV7-3 and TRBJ1-1, is GAGVSQTPSNKVTEKGKYVELRCDPISGHTALYWYRQSLGQGPEFLIYFQGTGAADDSGLPNDRFFAVRPEGSVSTLKIQRTERGDSAVYLCASSTFPGQGAAGTEAFFGQGTRLTVV.